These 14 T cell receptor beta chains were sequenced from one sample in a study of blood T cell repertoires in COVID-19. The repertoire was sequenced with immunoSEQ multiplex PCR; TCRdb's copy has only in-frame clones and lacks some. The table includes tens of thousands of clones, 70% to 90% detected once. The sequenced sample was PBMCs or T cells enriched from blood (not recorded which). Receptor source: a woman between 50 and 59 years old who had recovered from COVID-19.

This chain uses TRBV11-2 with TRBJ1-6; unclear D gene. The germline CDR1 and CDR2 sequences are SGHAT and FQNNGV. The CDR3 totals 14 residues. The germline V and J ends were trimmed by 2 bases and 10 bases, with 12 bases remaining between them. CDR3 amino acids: CASSLTTVLSPLHF. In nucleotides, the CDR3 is TGTGCCAGCAGCTTAACAACAGTCTTATCACCCCTCCACTTT.

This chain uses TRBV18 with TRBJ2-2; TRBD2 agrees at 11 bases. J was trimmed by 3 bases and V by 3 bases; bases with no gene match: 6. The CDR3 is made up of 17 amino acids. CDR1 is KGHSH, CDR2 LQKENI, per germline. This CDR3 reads CASSPGGLAGDTGELFF. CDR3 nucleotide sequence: TGTGCCAGCTCACCCGGAGGACTAGCGGGTGACACCGGGGAGCTGTTTTTT.

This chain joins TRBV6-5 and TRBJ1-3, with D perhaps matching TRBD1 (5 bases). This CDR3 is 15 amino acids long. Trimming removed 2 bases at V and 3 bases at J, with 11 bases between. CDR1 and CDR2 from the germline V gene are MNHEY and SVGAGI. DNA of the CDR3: TGTGCCAGCAGTTACGTGGCAGGGAATGGAAACACCATATATTTT. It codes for CASSYVAGNGNTIYF.

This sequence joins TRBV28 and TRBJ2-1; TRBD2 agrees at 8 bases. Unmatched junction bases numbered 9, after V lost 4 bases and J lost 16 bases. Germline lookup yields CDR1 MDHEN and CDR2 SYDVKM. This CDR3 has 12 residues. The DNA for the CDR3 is TGTGCCAGCAGTTGGATCCGGGAGGGATCTTTCTTC. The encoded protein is CASSWIREGSFF.

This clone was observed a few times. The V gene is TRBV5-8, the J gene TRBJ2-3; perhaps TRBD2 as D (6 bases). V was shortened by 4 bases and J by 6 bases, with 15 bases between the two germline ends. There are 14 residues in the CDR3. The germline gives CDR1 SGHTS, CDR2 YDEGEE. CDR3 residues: CASSPGAGRDTQYF. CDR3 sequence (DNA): TGTGCCAGCAGCCCTGGTGCAGGGAGGGATACGCAGTATTTT.

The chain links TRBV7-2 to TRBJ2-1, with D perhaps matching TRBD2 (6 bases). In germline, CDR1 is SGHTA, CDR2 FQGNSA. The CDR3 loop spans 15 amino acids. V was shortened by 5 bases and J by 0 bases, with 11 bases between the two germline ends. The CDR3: CASSETRGSYNEQFF. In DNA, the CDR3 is TGTGCCAGCAGCGAGACTAGGGGCTCCTACAATGAGCAGTTCTTC.

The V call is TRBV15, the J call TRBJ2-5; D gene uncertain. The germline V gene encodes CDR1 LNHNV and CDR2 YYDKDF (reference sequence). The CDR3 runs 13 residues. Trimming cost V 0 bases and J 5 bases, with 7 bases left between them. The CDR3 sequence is CATSRDPMETQYF. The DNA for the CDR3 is TGTGCCACCAGCAGAGATCCAATGGAGACCCAGTACTTC.

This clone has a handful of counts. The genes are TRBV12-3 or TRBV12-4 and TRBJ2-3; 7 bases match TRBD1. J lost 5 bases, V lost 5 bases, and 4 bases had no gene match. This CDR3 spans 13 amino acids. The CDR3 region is CASSHNRGDTQYF. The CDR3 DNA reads TGTGCCAGCAGTCACAACAGGGGAGATACGCAGTATTTT.

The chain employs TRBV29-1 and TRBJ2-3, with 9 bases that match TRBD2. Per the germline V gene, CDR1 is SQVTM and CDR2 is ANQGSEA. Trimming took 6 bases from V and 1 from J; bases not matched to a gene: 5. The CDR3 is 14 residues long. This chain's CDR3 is CSVDSGSGTDTQYF. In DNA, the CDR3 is TGCAGCGTCGATAGCGGGAGCGGCACAGATACGCAGTATTTT.

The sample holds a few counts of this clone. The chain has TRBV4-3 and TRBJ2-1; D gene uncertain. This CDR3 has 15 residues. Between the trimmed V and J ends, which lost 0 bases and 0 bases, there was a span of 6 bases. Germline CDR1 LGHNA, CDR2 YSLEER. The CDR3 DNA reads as TGCGCCAGCAGCCAAGAAGCTCGCTCCTACAATGAGCAGTTCTTC. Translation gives CASSQEARSYNEQFF.

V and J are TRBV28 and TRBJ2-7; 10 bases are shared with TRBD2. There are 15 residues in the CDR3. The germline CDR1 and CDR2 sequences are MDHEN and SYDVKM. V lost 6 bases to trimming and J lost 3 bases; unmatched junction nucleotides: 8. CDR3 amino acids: CASSQGLAEFYEQYF. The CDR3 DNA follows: TGTGCCAGCAGCCAAGGACTAGCGGAGTTCTACGAGCAGTACTTC.

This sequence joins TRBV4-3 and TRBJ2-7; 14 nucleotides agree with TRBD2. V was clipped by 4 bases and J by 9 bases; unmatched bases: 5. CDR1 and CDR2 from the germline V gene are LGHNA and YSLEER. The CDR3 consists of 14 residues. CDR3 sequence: CASSPTSGGATQYF. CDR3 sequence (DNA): TGCGCCAGCAGCCCGACTAGCGGGGGGGCAACGCAGTACTTC.

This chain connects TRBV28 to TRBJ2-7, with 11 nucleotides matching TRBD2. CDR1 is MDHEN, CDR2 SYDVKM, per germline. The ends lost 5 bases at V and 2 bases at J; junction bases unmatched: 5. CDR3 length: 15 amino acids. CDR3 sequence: CASSQGTSGTYEQYF. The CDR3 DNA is TGTGCCAGCAGTCAAGGGACTAGCGGTACCTACGAGCAGTACTTC. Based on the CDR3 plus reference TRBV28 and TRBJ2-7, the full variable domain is DVKVTQSSRYLVKRTGEKVFLECVQDMDHENMFWYRQDPGLGLRLIYFSYDVKMKEKGDIPEGYSVSREKKERFSLILESASTNQTSMYLCASSQGTSGTYEQYFGPGTRLTVT.

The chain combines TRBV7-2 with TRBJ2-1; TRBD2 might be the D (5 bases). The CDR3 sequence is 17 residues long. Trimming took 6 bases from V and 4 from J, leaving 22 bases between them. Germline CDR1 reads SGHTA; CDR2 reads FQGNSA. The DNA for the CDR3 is TGTGCCAGCAGAGAGCTGTCGGGTGTCCCGGGGTACAATGAGCAGTTCTTC. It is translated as CASRELSGVPGYNEQFF.